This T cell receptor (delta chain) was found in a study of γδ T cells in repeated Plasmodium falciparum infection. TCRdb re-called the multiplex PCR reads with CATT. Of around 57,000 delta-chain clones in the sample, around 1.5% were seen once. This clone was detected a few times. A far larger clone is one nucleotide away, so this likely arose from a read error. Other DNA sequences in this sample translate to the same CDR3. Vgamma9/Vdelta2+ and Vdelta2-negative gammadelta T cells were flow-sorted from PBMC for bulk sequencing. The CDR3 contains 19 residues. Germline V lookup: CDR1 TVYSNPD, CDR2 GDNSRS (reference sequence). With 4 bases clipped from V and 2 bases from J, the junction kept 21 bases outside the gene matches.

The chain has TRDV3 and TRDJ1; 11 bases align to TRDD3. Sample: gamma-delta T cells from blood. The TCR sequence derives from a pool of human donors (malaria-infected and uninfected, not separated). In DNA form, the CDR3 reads TGTGCCTCCGAGAGGCCCGGTTGGGGGATACGCGGGCAAACCGATAAACTCATCTTT. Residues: CASERPGWGIRGQTDKLIF.